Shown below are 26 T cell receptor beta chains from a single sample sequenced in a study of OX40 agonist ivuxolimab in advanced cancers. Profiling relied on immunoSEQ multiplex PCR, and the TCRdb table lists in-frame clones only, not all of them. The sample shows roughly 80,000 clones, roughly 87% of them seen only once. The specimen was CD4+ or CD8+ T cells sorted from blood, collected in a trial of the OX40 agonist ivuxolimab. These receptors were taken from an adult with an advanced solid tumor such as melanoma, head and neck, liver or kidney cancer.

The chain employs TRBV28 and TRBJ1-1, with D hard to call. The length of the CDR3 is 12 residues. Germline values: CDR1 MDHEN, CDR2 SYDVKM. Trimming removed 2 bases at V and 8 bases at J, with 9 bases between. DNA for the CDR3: TGTGCCAGCAGTTTAAGGGCGAGGGAAGCTTTCTTT. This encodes CASSLRAREAFF.

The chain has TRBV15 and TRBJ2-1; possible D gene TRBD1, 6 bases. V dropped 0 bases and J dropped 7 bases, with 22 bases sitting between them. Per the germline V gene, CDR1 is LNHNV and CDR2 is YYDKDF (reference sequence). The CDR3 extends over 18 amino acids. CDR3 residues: CATSRDVGAGEGENEQFF. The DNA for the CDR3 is TGTGCCACCAGCAGAGATGTGGGCGCAGGGGAAGGAGAAAATGAGCAGTTCTTC.

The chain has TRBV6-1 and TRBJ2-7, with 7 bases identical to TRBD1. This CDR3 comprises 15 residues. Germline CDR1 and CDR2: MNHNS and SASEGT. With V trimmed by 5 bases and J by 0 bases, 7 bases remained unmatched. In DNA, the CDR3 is TGTGCCAGCAGTCCACGACAGGGACGCTCCTACGAGCAGTACTTC. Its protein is CASSPRQGRSYEQYF.

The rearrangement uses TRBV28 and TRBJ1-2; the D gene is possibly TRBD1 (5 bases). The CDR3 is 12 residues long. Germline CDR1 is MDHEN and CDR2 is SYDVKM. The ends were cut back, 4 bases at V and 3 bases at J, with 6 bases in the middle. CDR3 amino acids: CASSWGHYGYTF. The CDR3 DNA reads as TGTGCCAGCAGTTGGGGCCACTATGGCTACACCTTC.

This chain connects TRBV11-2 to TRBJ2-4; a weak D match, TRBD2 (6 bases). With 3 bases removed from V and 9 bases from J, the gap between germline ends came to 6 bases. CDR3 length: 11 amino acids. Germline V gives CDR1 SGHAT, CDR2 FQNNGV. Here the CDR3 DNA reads TGTGCCAGCAGCTTGGGGGGCATTCAGTACTTC. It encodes CASSLGGIQYF. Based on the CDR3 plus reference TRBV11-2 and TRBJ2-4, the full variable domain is EAGVAQSPRYKIIEKRQSVAFWCNPISGHATLYWYQQILGQGPKLLIQFQNNGVVDDSQLPKDRFSAERLKGVDSTLKIQPAKLEDSAVYLCASSLGGIQYFGAGTRLSVL.

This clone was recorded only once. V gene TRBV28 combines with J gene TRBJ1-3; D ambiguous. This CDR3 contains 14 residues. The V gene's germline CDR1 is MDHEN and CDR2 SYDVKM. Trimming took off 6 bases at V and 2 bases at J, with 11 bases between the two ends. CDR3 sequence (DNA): TGTGCCAGCAGGAGCACAGCTCCTGGAAACACCATATATTTT. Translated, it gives CASRSTAPGNTIYF.

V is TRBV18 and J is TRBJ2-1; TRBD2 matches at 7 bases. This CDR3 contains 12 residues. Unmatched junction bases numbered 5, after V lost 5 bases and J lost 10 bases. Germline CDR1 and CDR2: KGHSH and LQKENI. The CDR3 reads CASSELAQEQFF. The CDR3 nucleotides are TGTGCCAGCTCAGAACTAGCGCAAGAGCAGTTCTTC.

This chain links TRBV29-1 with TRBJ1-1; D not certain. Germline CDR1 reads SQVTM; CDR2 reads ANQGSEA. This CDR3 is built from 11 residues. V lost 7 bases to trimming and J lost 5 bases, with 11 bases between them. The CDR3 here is CSASRETEAFF. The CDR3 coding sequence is TGCAGCGCCTCGAGGGAGACTGAAGCTTTCTTT.

The CDR3, as DNA: TGTGCCAGCAGTTCTTCAGACAGGGGGCGTCAAAAACTGTTTTTT. This translates into CASSSSDRGRQKLFF. The chain recombines TRBV6-5 with TRBJ1-4; 10 bases match TRBD1. V shed 4 bases and J 9 bases; nucleotides not matched to a gene: 8. The CDR3 covers 15 residues. Germline CDR1 reads MNHEY; CDR2 reads SVGAGI.

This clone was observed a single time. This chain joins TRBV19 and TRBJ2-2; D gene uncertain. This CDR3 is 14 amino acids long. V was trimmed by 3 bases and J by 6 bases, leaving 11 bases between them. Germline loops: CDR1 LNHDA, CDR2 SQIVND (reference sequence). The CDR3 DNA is TGTGCCAGTAGTATGGGTTCAATTGCCGGGGAGCTGTTTTTT. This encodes CASSMGSIAGELFF.

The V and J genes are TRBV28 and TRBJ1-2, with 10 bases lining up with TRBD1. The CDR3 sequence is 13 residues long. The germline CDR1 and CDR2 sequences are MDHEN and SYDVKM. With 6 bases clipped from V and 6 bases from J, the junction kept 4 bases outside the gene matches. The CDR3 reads CASRDGTGDGYTF. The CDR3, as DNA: TGTGCCAGCAGGGACGGGACAGGGGATGGCTACACCTTC.

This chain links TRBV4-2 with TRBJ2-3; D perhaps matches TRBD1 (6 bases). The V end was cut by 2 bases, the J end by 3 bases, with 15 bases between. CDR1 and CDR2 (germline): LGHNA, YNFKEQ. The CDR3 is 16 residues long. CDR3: CASSQRPGDFTDTQYF. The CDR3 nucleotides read TGTGCCAGCAGCCAACGTCCAGGGGATTTTACAGATACGCAGTATTTT.

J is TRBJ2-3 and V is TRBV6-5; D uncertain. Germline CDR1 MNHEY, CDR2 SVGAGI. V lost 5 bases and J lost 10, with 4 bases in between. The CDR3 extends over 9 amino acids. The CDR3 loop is CASSGAQYF. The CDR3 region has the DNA TGTGCCAGCAGTGGCGCGCAGTATTTT.

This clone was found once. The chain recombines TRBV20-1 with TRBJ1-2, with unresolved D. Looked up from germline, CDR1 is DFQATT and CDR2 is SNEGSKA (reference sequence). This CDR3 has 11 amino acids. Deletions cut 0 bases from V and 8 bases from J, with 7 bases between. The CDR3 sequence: CSARDLGGYTF. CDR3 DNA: TGCAGTGCTAGAGATCTAGGCGGCTACACCTTC.

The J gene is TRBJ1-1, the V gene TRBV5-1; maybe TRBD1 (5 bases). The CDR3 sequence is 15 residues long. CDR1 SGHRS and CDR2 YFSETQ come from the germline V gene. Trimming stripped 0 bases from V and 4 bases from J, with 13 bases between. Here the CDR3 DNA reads TGCGCCAGCAGCTTGGGGTCTGGGGGGACCACTGAAGCTTTCTTT. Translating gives CASSLGSGGTTEAFF.

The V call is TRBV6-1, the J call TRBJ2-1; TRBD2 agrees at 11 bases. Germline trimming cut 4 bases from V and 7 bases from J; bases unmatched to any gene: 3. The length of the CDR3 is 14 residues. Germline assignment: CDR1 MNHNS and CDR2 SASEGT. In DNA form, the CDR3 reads TGTGCCAGCAGTGGCCTAGCGGGAGGAAATGAGCAGTTCTTC. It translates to CASSGLAGGNEQFF.

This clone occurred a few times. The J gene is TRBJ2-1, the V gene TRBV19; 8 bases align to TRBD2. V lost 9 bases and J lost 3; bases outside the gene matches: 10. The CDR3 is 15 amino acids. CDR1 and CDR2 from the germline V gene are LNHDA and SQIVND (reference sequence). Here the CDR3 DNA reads TGTGCCAGCACACCTAGCGCGGGGGGCTACAATGAGCAGTTCTTC. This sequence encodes CASTPSAGGYNEQFF.

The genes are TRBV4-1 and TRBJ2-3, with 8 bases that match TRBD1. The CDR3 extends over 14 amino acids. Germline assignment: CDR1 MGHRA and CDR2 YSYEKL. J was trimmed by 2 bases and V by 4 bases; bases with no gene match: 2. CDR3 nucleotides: TGCGCCAGCAGCCCGGGACAGGACACAGATACGCAGTATTTT. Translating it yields CASSPGQDTDTQYF.

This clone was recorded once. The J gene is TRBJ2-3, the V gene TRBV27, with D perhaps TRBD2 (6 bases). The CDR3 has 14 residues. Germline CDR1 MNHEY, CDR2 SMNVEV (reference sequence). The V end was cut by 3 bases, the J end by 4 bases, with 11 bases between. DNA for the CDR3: TGTGCCAGCAGTTTTGGAGGGAGCCCAGATACGCAGTATTTT. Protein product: CASSFGGSPDTQYF.

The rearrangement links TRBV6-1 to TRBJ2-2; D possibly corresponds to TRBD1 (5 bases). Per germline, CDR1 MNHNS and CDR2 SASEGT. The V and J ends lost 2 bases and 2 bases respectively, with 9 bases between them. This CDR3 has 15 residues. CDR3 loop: CASSEQTANTGELFF. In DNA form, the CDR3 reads TGTGCCAGCAGTGAACAGACAGCAAACACCGGGGAGCTGTTTTTT.

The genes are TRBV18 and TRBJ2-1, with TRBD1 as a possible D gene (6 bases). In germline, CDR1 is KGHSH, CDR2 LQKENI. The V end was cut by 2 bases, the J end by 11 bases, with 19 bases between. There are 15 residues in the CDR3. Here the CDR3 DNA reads TGTGCCAGCTCACCAGTACAGGGAGAACGGGCGAAGCAGTTCTTC. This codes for CASSPVQGERAKQFF.

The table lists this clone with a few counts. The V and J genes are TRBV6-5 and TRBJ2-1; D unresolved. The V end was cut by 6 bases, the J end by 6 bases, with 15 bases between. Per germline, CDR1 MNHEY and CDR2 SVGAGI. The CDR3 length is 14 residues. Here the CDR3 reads CASRPGPGGNEQFF. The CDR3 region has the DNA TGTGCCAGCAGGCCCGGGCCCGGCGGCAATGAGCAGTTCTTC.

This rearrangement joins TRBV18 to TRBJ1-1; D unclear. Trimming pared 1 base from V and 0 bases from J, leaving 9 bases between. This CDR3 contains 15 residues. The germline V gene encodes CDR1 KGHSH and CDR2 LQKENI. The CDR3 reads CASSPLVNLNTEAFF. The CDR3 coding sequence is TGTGCCAGCTCACCACTTGTAAATTTGAACACTGAAGCTTTCTTT.

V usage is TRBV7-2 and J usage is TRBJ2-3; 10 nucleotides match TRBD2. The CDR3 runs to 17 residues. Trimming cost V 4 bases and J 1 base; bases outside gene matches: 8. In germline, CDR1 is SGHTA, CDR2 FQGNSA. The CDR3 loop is CASSSLTGTSGTDTQYF. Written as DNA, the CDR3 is TGTGCCAGCAGCTCGTTAACCGGGACTAGCGGCACAGATACGCAGTATTTT.

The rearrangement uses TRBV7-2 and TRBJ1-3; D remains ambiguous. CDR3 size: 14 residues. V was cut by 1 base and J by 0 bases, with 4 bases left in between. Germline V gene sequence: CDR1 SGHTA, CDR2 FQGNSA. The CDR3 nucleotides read TGTGCCAGCAGCTTAGAGGCCTCTGGAAACACCATATATTTT. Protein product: CASSLEASGNTIYF. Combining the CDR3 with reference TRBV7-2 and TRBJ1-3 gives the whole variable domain GAGVSQSPSNKVTEKGKDVELRCDPISGHTALYWYRQSLGQGLEFLIYFQGNSAPDKSGLPSDRFSAERTGGSVSTLTIQRTQQEDSAVYLCASSLEASGNTIYFGEGSWLTVV.

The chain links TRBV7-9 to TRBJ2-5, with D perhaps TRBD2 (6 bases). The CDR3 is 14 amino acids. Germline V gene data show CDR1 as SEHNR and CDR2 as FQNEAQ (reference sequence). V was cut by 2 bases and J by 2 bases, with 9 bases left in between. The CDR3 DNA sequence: TGTGCCAGCAGCTTAAATGGGGGGCAAGAGACCCAGTACTTC. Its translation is CASSLNGGQETQYF.